This T cell receptor (beta chain) was profiled in a study of vaccination and CD4 T cells after COVID-19. The treatment: roughly 11-day PBMC culture with coronavirus spike peptide pools or control peptides (ViraFEST assay). The CDR3 runs 16 residues. Germline trimming cut 3 bases from V and 5 bases from J; bases unmatched to any gene: 12. CDR1 is GTSNPN and CDR2 is SVGIG in the germline V gene (reference sequence). Study-wide results and caveats: Researchers report that 304 of 307 vaccine-specific clones in convalescent patients proved spike mono-reactive.

Remarks on this clonotype: The antigen is not known.

Cultured CD4+ T cell DNA was sequenced using the Oncomine TCR Beta short-read assay. TCRdb re-derived calls from the PCR reads in MiXCR, one entry per CDR3 protein. The data hold 17,000 or so distinct CDR3 sequences, with around two fifths observed a single time. The TCR comes from a human donor who had recovered from COVID-19. The rearrangement links TRBV30 to TRBJ1-5; 8 bases are shared with TRBD1. Sequenced here: CD4+ T cells from blood, cultured in vitro, sampled before SARS-CoV-2 vaccination. Here the CDR3 reads CAWSPRTGRRDQPQHF. Here the CDR3 DNA reads TGTGCCTGGAGCCCCAGGACAGGGCGACGAGATCAGCCCCAGCATTTT.